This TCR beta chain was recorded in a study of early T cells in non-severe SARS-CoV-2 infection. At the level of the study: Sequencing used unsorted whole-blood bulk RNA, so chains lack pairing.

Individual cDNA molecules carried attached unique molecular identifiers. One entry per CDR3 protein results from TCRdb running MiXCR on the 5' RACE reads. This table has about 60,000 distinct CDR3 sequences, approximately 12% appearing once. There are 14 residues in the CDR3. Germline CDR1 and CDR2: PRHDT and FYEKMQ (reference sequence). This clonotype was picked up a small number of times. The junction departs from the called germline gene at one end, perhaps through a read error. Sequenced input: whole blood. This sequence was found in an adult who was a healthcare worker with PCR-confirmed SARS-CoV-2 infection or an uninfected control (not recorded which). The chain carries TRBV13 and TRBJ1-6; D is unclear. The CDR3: CVSSLGFSDSPLHF. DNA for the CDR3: TGTGTCAGCAGCTTAGGCTTTTCGGATTCACCCCTCCACTTT. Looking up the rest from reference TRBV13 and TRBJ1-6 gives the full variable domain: AAGVIQSPRHLIKEKRETATLKCYPIPRHDTVYWYQQGPGQDPQFLISFYEKMQSDKGSIPDRFSAQQFSDYHSELNMSSLELGDSALYFCVSSLGFSDSPLHFGNGTRLTVT.